The source of this T cell receptor (beta chain) is a study of neurological immune-mediated disorders. About the study: Disease course was recorded as relapsing-remitting for about 31 and secondary progressive for about 8.5% of the 34 multiple sclerosis patients.

TCRdb reprocessed the 5' RACE reads with MiXCR, giving one entry per CDR3 protein. The sample yields roughly 62,000 distinct CDR3 sequences, roughly 2.5% seen once. Study-level points and caveats: None of the CDR3 amino acid sequences found in expanded clones was shared across subjects. This suggests that the TCR-beta repertoires were private in all groups.

The CDR3 runs to 15 residues. Per the germline V gene, CDR1 is SGHTA and CDR2 is FQGNSA. V shed 0 bases and J shed 9 bases, with 12 bases lying between them. This clonotype was recorded at least ten times. Its target is unknown. The receptor was derived from a man aged 50 to 60 with multiple sclerosis. Sequencing used PBMCs. The chain links TRBV7-2 to TRBJ1-6; D is undetermined. This chain's CDR3 is CASSLALHGRSPLHF. CDR3 coding DNA: TGTGCCAGCAGCTTAGCGCTACACGGACGTTCACCCCTCCACTTT.